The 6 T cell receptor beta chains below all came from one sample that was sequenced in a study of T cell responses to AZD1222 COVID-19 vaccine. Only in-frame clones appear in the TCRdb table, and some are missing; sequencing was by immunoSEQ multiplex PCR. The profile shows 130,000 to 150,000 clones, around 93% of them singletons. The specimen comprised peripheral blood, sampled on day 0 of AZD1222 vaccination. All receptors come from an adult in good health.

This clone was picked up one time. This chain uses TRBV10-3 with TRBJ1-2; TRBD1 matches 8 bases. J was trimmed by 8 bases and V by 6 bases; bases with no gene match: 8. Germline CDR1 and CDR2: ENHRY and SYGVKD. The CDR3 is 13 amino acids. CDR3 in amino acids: CAISRTGTGGYTF. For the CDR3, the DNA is TGTGCCATCAGCCGGACAGGGACGGGAGGCTACACCTTC.

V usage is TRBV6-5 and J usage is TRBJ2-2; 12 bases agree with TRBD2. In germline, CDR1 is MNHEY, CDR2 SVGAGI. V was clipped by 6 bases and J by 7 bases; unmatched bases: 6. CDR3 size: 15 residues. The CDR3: CASRPGTSGHGELFF. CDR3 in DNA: TGTGCCAGCAGACCCGGGACTAGCGGGCACGGGGAGCTGTTTTTT.

The chain's CDR3 is CASSPFAGTASHAAYEQYF. CDR3 sequence (DNA): TGTGCCAGCAGCCCTTTTGCGGGCACCGCTTCGCACGCCGCCTACGAGCAGTACTTC. The chain combines TRBV5-6 with TRBJ2-7; D is possibly TRBD2 (5 bases). V dropped 4 bases and J dropped 2 bases, with 28 bases sitting between them. The V gene's germline CDR1 is SGHDT and CDR2 YYEEEE. The CDR3 has 19 residues.

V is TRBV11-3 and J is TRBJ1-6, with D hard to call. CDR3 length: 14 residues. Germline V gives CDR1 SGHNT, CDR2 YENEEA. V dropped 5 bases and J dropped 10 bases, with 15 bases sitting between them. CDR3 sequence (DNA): TGTGCCAGCAGCATACGGACTTCGGGGTCACCCCTCCACTTT. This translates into CASSIRTSGSPLHF. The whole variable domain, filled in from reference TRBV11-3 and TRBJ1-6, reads EAGVVQSPRYKIIEKKQPVAFWCNPISGHNTLYWYLQNLGQGPELLIRYENEEAVDDSQLPKDRFSAERLKGVDSTLKIQPAELGDSAVYLCASSIRTSGSPLHFGNGTRLTVT.

The CDR3 sequence: CASSLGQGTELISGQETQYF. The CDR3 DNA follows: TGTGCCAGCAGCTTAGGGCAAGGGACAGAACTAATTAGCGGGCAAGAGACCCAGTACTTC. The chain uses TRBV7-6 and TRBJ2-5; D may be TRBD1 or TRBD2 (7 bases each). The germline V and J ends were trimmed by 1 base and 2 bases, with 26 bases remaining between them. Germline V gene sequence: CDR1 SGHVS, CDR2 FNYEAQ. The CDR3 consists of 20 residues.

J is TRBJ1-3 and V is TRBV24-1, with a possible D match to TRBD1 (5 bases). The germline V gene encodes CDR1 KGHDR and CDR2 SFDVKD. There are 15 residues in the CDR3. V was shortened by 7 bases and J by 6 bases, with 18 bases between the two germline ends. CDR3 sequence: CATSRDLGIKNTIYF. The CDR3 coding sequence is TGTGCCACCAGCCGGGACCTCGGGATAAAAAACACCATATATTTT.